These 6 T cell receptor beta chains came from one sample sequenced in a study of identical twins. TCRdb processed the 5' RACE reads anew with MiXCR; each CDR3 protein has one entry. The sample has about 480,000 distinct CDR3 sequences, about 14% seen once. These data also formed part of another study, on yellow fever vaccine responses in identical twins.

Sequenced material: CD4+ T cells sorted from blood. The source is a woman in her late teens or twenties in good health.

The V gene is TRBV3-1, the J gene TRBJ2-2; TRBD2 agrees at 10 bases. Germline V gene data show CDR1 as LGHDT and CDR2 as YNNKEL (reference sequence). This CDR3 comprises 17 residues. V shed 3 bases and J 3 bases; nucleotides not matched to a gene: 7. CDR3: CASSHEPLAGDTGELFF. The CDR3 DNA reads TGTGCCAGCAGCCACGAGCCTCTAGCGGGGGACACCGGGGAGCTGTTTTTT.

This clonotype was seen a handful of times. The chain couples TRBV7-2 to TRBJ2-5; D might be TRBD1 (5 bases). CDR1 is SGHTA and CDR2 is FQGNSA in the germline V gene. The V end was cut by 5 bases, the J end by 5 bases, with 15 bases between. The CDR3 covers 14 residues. CDR3 nucleotides: TGTGCCAGCAGCCGTATAAGAAAGGGGGAGACCCAGTACTTC. This translates into CASSRIRKGETQYF. The variable domain in full, with the rest retrieved from reference TRBV7-2 and TRBJ2-5, is GAGVSQSPSNKVTEKGKDVELRCDPISGHTALYWYRQSLGQGLEFLIYFQGNSAPDKSGLPSDRFSAERTGGSVSTLTIQRTQQEDSAVYLCASSRIRKGETQYFGPGTRLLVL.

This clonotype was observed a few times. The chain joins TRBV6-5 to TRBJ2-7, with 7 bases identical to TRBD1. There are 15 residues in the CDR3. Germline assignment: CDR1 MNHEY and CDR2 SVGAGI. V lost 4 bases and J lost 2; bases outside the gene matches: 8. CDR3 loop: CASSSLRQGTYEQYF. CDR3 nucleotide sequence: TGTGCCAGCAGTTCTCTCCGACAGGGTACCTACGAGCAGTACTTC.

This clonotype has only a few counts. The chain combines TRBV4-3 with TRBJ2-2; tentatively, D is TRBD1 (6 bases). Trimming took off 4 bases at V and 2 bases at J, with 14 bases between the two ends. The CDR3 spans 16 residues. The germline V gene encodes CDR1 LGHNA and CDR2 YSLEER. CDR3 residues: CASSRYRDTNTGELFF. The CDR3 DNA sequence: TGCGCCAGCAGCCGGTACCGGGACACTAACACCGGGGAGCTGTTTTTT.

The chain couples TRBV20-1 to TRBJ1-1; D possibly corresponds to TRBD1 (5 bases). The V end lost 0 bases, the J end lost 0 bases, and 14 bases lay between the germline ends. This CDR3 has 16 residues. Per the germline V gene, CDR1 is DFQATT and CDR2 is SNEGSKA (reference sequence). DNA of the CDR3: TGCAGTGCTAGAGATTCCGCAGGGACGGTGAACACTGAAGCTTTCTTT. Amino acid sequence: CSARDSAGTVNTEAFF.

This clonotype was counted between two and nine times. The V gene is TRBV7-9, the J gene TRBJ1-5; unclear D gene. There are 16 residues in the CDR3. Trimming took 0 bases from V and 5 from J, leaving 14 bases between them. Germline assignment: CDR1 SEHNR and CDR2 FQNEAQ (reference sequence). The CDR3 region has the DNA TGTGCCAGCAGCTTAGCCGGGAGTTTTAACGATCAGCCCCAGCATTTT. The encoded protein is CASSLAGSFNDQPQHF.